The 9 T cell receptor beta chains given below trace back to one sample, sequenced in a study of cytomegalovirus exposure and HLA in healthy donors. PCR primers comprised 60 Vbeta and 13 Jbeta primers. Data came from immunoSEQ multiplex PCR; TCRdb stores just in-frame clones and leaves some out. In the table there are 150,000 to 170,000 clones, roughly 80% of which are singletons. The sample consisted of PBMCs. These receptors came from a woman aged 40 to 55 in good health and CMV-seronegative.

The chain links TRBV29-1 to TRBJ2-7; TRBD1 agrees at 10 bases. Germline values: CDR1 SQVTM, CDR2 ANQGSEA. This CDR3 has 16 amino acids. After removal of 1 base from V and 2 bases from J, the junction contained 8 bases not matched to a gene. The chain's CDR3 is CSVEGWGQGLAYEQYF. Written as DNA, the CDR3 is TGCAGCGTTGAAGGGTGGGGACAGGGGCTGGCCTACGAGCAGTACTTC.

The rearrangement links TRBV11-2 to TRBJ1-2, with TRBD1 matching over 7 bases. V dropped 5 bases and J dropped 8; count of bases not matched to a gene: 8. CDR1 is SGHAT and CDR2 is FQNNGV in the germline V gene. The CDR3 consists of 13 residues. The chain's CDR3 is CASSRGGSWGYTF. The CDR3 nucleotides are TGTGCCAGCAGCCGAGGGGGCTCTTGGGGCTACACCTTC.

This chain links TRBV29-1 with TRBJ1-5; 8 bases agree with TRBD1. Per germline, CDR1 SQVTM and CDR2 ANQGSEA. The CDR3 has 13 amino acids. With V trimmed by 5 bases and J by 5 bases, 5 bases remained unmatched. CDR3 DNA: TGCAGCGTTAGGACAGGGCGAGATCAGCCCCAGCATTTT. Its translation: CSVRTGRDQPQHF.

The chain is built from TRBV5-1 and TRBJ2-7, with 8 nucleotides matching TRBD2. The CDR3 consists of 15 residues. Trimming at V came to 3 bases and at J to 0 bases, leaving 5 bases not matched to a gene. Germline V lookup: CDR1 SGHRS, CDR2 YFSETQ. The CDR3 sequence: CASSWRRGVSYEQYF. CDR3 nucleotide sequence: TGCGCCAGCAGCTGGAGGCGGGGGGTCTCCTACGAGCAGTACTTC.

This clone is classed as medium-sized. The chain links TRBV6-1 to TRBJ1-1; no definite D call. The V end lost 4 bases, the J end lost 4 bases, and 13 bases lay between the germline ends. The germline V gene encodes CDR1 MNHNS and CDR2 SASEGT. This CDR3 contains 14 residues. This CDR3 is CASSGGMETTEAFF. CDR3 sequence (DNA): TGTGCCAGCAGTGGTGGCATGGAGACCACTGAAGCTTTCTTT.

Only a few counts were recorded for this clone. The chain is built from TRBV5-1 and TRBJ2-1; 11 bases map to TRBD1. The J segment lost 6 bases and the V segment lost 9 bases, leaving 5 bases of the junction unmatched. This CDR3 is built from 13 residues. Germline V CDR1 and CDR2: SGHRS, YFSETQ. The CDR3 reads CATGGQGVNEQFF. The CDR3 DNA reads TGCGCCACCGGGGGACAGGGGGTCAATGAGCAGTTCTTC.

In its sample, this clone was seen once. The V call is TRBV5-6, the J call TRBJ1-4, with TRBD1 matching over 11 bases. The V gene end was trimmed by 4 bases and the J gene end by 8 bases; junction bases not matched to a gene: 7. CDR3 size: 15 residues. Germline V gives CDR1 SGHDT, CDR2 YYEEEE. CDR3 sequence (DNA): TGTGCCAGCAGCCTGCCGGGACAGGGGGGCGAAAAACTGTTTTTT. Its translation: CASSLPGQGGEKLFF.

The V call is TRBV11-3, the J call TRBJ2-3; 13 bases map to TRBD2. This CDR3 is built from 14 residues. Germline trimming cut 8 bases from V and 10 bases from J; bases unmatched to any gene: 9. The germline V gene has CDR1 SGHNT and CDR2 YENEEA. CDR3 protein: CASQGLAGDRAQYF. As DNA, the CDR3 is TGTGCCAGCCAAGGACTAGCGGGAGATCGGGCGCAGTATTTT.

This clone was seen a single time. CDR3 DNA sequence: TGTGCCAGCAGTCTGGGACAGCTTAATGAAAAACTGTTTTTT. Its translation is CASSLGQLNEKLFF. The chain links TRBV2 to TRBJ1-4; TRBD1 agrees at 7 bases. The CDR3 covers 14 residues. The V segment lost 5 bases and the J segment 4 bases; nucleotides outside the gene matches: 4. The germline V gene has CDR1 SNHLY and CDR2 FYNNEI.